These 32 T cell receptor beta chains were sequenced from one sample in a study of cytomegalovirus exposure and HLA in healthy donors. Primers included in the PCR were 60 Vbeta and 13 Jbeta primers. Repertoires were generated with immunoSEQ multiplex PCR, while TCRdb's copy carries only in-frame clones and drops some. The sample lists fewer than 250,000 clones, 83% occurring once. The sample comprised PBMCs. The receptor set was obtained from a girl under 18 in good health and CMV-seronegative.

This chain links TRBV5-5 with TRBJ2-6; 8 nucleotides align to TRBD1. Germline values: CDR1 SGHKS, CDR2 YYEKEE (reference sequence). This CDR3 region has 16 residues. V lost 1 base to trimming and J lost 8 bases; unmatched junction nucleotides: 8. CDR3 loop: CASSLWWTGLTNVLTF. The CDR3 bases are TGTGCCAGCAGCTTGTGGTGGACAGGGTTGACCAACGTCCTGACTTTC.

This clone was seen a single time. The gene calls are TRBV7-9 and TRBJ1-3, with unresolved D. The CDR3 runs to 14 residues. Germline V gene data show CDR1 as SEHNR and CDR2 as FQNEAQ (reference sequence). Trimming cost V 0 bases and J 8 bases, with 11 bases left between them. CDR3 amino acids: CASSLAGERDTIYF. CDR3 bases: TGTGCCAGCAGCTTAGCCGGGGAAAGGGACACCATATATTTT.

This clone was seen once. This chain uses TRBV5-6 with TRBJ2-7; possibly TRBD2 for D (6 bases). The CDR3 has 14 amino acids. Germline CDR1 reads SGHDT; CDR2 reads YYEEEE. Trimming took 1 base from V and 5 from J, leaving 13 bases between them. Here the CDR3 DNA reads TGTGCCAGCAGCTTGTTATTGCGGGGAGACGAGCAGTACTTC. Its translation: CASSLLLRGDEQYF.

This clone has just a few counts. The V call is TRBV7-9, the J call TRBJ2-7; TRBD1 agrees at 10 bases. This CDR3 has 17 residues. The V gene end was trimmed by 5 bases and the J gene end by 4 bases; junction bases not matched to a gene: 14. Germline CDR1 reads SEHNR; CDR2 reads FQNEAQ (reference sequence). CDR3 in DNA: TGTGCCAGCAGCCCCGGGGGGGCGACAGGGGGCAGGTACGAGCAGTACTTC. This translates into CASSPGGATGGRYEQYF. Together with reference TRBV7-9 and TRBJ2-7, the CDR3 gives the full variable domain: DTGVSQNPRHKITKRGQNVTFRCDPISEHNRLYWYRQTLGQGPEFLTYFQNEAQLEKSRLLSDRFSAERPKGSFSTLEIQRTEQGDSAMYLCASSPGGATGGRYEQYFGPGTRLTVT.

The chain couples TRBV4-3 to TRBJ1-1; no definite D call. V was shortened by 0 bases and J by 1 base, with 9 bases between the two germline ends. Germline CDR1 reads LGHNA; CDR2 reads YSLEER. The CDR3 consists of 15 residues. The CDR3 loop reads CASSQEWAKNTEAFF. The CDR3 DNA sequence: TGCGCCAGCAGCCAAGAATGGGCAAAGAACACTGAAGCTTTCTTT.

The gene calls are TRBV11-2 and TRBJ2-5; 10 positions match TRBD2. Germline assignment: CDR1 SGHAT and CDR2 FQNNGV. The CDR3 consists of 15 residues. Trimming removed 1 base from V and 3 bases from J; junction bases left unmatched: 2. The DNA for the CDR3 is TGTGCCAGCAGCTTAGCTAGCGGGGGCGAAGAGACCCAGTACTTC. This encodes CASSLASGGEETQYF.

V is TRBV10-3 and J is TRBJ2-2; 7 bases are a match to TRBD1. Germline V gene data show CDR1 as ENHRY and CDR2 as SYGVKD. The CDR3 has 15 amino acids. With V trimmed by 6 bases and J by 6 bases, 10 bases remained unmatched. CDR3 sequence (DNA): TGTGCCATCAGGGGGATGACAGGGTTTTCCGGGGAGCTGTTTTTT. Protein sequence: CAIRGMTGFSGELFF.

The genes are TRBV4-2 and TRBJ1-5; D not resolved. V was trimmed by 8 bases and J by 9 bases, leaving 14 bases between them. Germline V lookup: CDR1 LGHNA, CDR2 YNFKEQ. This CDR3 is built from 12 residues. This chain's CDR3 is CASGSRTGPQHF. CDR3 coding DNA: TGTGCCAGCGGATCTCGAACGGGGCCCCAGCATTTT.

This chain links TRBV5-8 with TRBJ1-2, with D hard to call. Germline V CDR1 and CDR2: SGHTS, YDEGEE. The CDR3 runs 19 residues. V was trimmed by 0 bases and J by 4 bases, leaving 25 bases between them. The CDR3 bases are TGTGCCAGCAGCTTGGCCCGTTCCGGGAGGTTAGGGCTTATCTATGGCTACACCTTC. Protein sequence: CASSLARSGRLGLIYGYTF. Based on the CDR3 plus reference TRBV5-8 and TRBJ1-2, the full variable domain is EAGVTQSPTHLIKTRGQQATLRCSPISGHTSVYWYQQALGLGLQFLLWYDEGEERNRGNFPPRFSGRQFPNYSSELNVNALELEDSALYLCASSLARSGRLGLIYGYTFGSGTRLTVV.

The genes are TRBV7-9 and TRBJ2-7; D might be TRBD2 (8 bases). Trimming removed 2 bases at V and 6 bases at J, with 23 bases between. The CDR3 has 17 amino acids. The germline V gene encodes CDR1 SEHNR and CDR2 FQNEAQ (reference sequence). The CDR3 spells CASSLRGGLRDSGEQYF. CDR3 nucleotides: TGTGCCAGCAGCTTACGGGGGGGGCTCAGGGACAGCGGCGAGCAGTACTTC.

The chain carries TRBV27 and TRBJ1-1; 11 nucleotides align to TRBD1. Germline assignment: CDR1 MNHEY and CDR2 SMNVEV (reference sequence). Germline trimming cut 5 bases from V and 5 bases from J; bases unmatched to any gene: 4. The CDR3 sequence is 14 residues long. This chain's CDR3 is CASSRTGGVTEAFF. CDR3 DNA sequence: TGTGCCAGCAGTAGGACAGGGGGCGTGACTGAAGCTTTCTTT.

This chain links TRBV14 with TRBJ2-3; D may be TRBD2 (6 bases). Trimming left V 4 bases short and J 4 bases short, with 9 bases between. The CDR3 spans 13 residues. Per germline, CDR1 SGHDN and CDR2 FVKESK. The CDR3 here is CASSLTGADTQYF. The CDR3 DNA reads TGTGCCAGCAGCCTTACGGGGGCAGATACGCAGTATTTT. The full variable domain, rest sourced from reference TRBV14 and TRBJ2-3, is EAGVTQFPSHSVIEKGQTVTLRCDPISGHDNLYWYRRVMGKEIKFLLHFVKESKQDESGMPNNRFLAERTGGTYSTLKVQPAELEDSGVYFCASSLTGADTQYFGPGTRLTVL.

V and J are TRBV9 and TRBJ2-1; 7 positions agree with TRBD1. Germline assignment: CDR1 SGDLS and CDR2 YYNGEE. The CDR3 runs to 14 residues. With V trimmed by 0 bases and J by 8 bases, 5 bases remained unmatched. CDR3 loop: CASSVGIGGDEQFF. In DNA, the CDR3 is TGTGCCAGCAGCGTAGGAATAGGGGGCGATGAGCAGTTCTTC. Full variable domain (rest looked up from reference TRBV9 and TRBJ2-1): DSGVTQTPKHLITATGQRVTLRCSPRSGDLSVYWYQQSLDQGLQFLIQYYNGEERAKGNILERFSAQQFPDLHSELNLSSLELGDSALYFCASSVGIGGDEQFFGPGTRLTVL.

This chain uses TRBV6-1 with TRBJ1-2; 7 nucleotides line up with TRBD1. This CDR3 has 15 amino acids. Looked up from germline, CDR1 is MNHNS and CDR2 is SASEGT. V gave up 5 bases and J gave up 2 bases; unmatched junction bases: 8. The CDR3 loop reads CASSNRGTGNYGYTF. DNA of the CDR3: TGTGCCAGCAGTAACAGGGGAACTGGGAACTATGGCTACACCTTC.

The rearrangement links TRBV5-4 to TRBJ1-2, with TRBD1 as a possible D gene (5 bases). This CDR3 comprises 14 residues. Germline assignment: CDR1 SGHNT and CDR2 YYREEE (reference sequence). The V and J ends lost 3 bases and 5 bases respectively, with 14 bases between them. This CDR3 reads CASSSTAKSYGYTF. In DNA, the CDR3 is TGTGCCAGCAGCTCGACAGCGAAATCTTATGGCTACACCTTC.

The chain employs TRBV5-1 and TRBJ2-7, with a weak D call TRBD2 (6 bases). Germline CDR1 reads SGHRS; CDR2 reads YFSETQ. The CDR3 spans 17 residues. V gave up 0 bases and J gave up 2 bases, with 18 bases separating them. DNA of the CDR3: TGCGCCAGCAGCTTGGGGCTTGGGACTCTAAAGGCCTACGAGCAGTACTTC. Translated: CASSLGLGTLKAYEQYF.

The chain has TRBV27 and TRBJ1-1; D unresolved. Germline loops: CDR1 MNHEY, CDR2 SMNVEV (reference sequence). This CDR3 is built from 13 residues. Trimming stripped 1 base from V and 2 bases from J, with 5 bases between. The CDR3 here is CASSLYGNTEAFF. DNA for the CDR3: TGTGCCAGCAGTTTATACGGTAACACTGAAGCTTTCTTT.

This chain joins TRBV9 and TRBJ2-7; TRBD2 matches at 10 bases. CDR1 and CDR2 (germline): SGDLS, YYNGEE. The CDR3 has 15 amino acids. V dropped 4 bases and J dropped 4; count of bases not matched to a gene: 8. The CDR3 here is CASSPRSGGAYEQYF. In DNA form, the CDR3 reads TGTGCCAGCAGCCCCCGCAGCGGGGGGGCTTACGAGCAGTACTTC.

The chain carries TRBV6-5 and TRBJ2-7, with D perhaps TRBD1 (6 bases). The CDR3 consists of 15 residues. V lost 6 bases to trimming and J lost 3 bases, with 18 bases between them. Germline lookup yields CDR1 MNHEY and CDR2 SVGAGI. DNA of the CDR3: TGTGCCAGCAGCTCAGACAGGCCACCTGGCTACGAGCAGTACTTC. Translated: CASSSDRPPGYEQYF.

The chain has TRBV30 and TRBJ1-5, with 7 bases matching TRBD1. CDR3 size: 14 residues. Per the germline V gene, CDR1 is GTSNPN and CDR2 is SVGIG (reference sequence). Trimming cost V 3 bases and J 0 bases; bases outside gene matches: 2. The CDR3 loop reads CAWRGQYSNQPQHF. The DNA for the CDR3 is TGTGCCTGGAGGGGACAGTATAGCAATCAGCCCCAGCATTTT.

The rearrangement links TRBV27 to TRBJ1-1, with unresolved D. CDR3 length: 13 residues. Trimming took off 4 bases at V and 1 base at J, with 7 bases between the two ends. From germline, CDR1 is MNHEY and CDR2 SMNVEV (reference sequence). CDR3 in DNA: TGTGCCAGCAGTTGGCAGTGGAACACTGAAGCTTTCTTT. Protein: CASSWQWNTEAFF.

The gene calls are TRBV7-2 and TRBJ2-5, with 7 bases lining up with TRBD2. This CDR3 comprises 15 residues. Germline V lookup: CDR1 SGHTA, CDR2 FQGNSA. Losses at the gene ends were 4 bases for V and 2 bases for J; bases not matched to a gene: 7. In DNA form, the CDR3 reads TGTGCCAGCAGCTCCAGCGGGGCAACACAAGAGACCCAGTACTTC. Residues: CASSSSGATQETQYF. Looking up the rest from reference TRBV7-2 and TRBJ2-5 gives the full variable domain: GAGVSQSPSNKVTEKGKDVELRCDPISGHTALYWYRQSLGQGLEFLIYFQGNSAPDKSGLPSDRFSAERTGGSVSTLTIQRTQQEDSAVYLCASSSSGATQETQYFGPGTRLLVL.

In its sample, this clone was seen once. This chain joins TRBV5-1 and TRBJ2-5; TRBD1 agrees at 10 bases. Near its end, the DNA agrees better with TRBJ2-7, so the J call may be wrong. The germline V gene has CDR1 SGHRS and CDR2 YFSETQ. The CDR3 is made up of 14 amino acids. The CDR3 coding sequence is TGCGCCAGCAGCCATGGACAGGGGGCCTACGAGCAGTACTTC. It codes for CASSHGQGAYEQYF.

The J gene is TRBJ2-5, the V gene TRBV18; 8 bases agree with TRBD2. The V segment lost 8 bases and the J segment 2 bases; nucleotides outside the gene matches: 1. The CDR3 covers 12 residues. Germline V gives CDR1 KGHSH, CDR2 LQKENI. CDR3 in DNA: TGTGCCAGCCAGCGGGAGCAAGAGACCCAGTACTTC. The encoded protein is CASQREQETQYF.

The rearrangement joins TRBV7-6 to TRBJ2-1; 9 nucleotides agree with TRBD1. Germline trimming cut 4 bases from V and 5 bases from J; bases unmatched to any gene: 0. CDR3 length: 13 amino acids. Germline loops: CDR1 SGHVS, CDR2 FNYEAQ. CDR3 sequence (DNA): TGTGCCAGCAGCTGGGACAGGGACAATGAGCAGTTCTTC. This translates into CASSWDRDNEQFF.

The gene calls are TRBV6-1 and TRBJ1-3, with D tentatively TRBD1 (6 bases). The germline V gene has CDR1 MNHNS and CDR2 SASEGT. The germline V and J ends were trimmed by 7 bases and 4 bases, with 17 bases remaining between them. CDR3 size: 15 residues. The CDR3 sequence: CASIRGIPGGNTIYF. In DNA, the CDR3 is TGTGCCAGCATCAGGGGAATTCCGGGAGGAAACACCATATATTTT.

This chain joins TRBV7-6 and TRBJ2-7; TRBD1 matches at 8 bases. Germline-derived CDR1 and CDR2 are SGHVS and FNYEAQ. Germline trimming cut 4 bases from V and 2 bases from J; bases unmatched to any gene: 7. The CDR3 has 15 residues. The CDR3 DNA reads TGTGCCAGCAGCTCCGGACAGGGATTTACCTACGAGCAGTACTTC. Its protein product is CASSSGQGFTYEQYF.

This clone showed up just once. This chain connects TRBV4-1 to TRBJ2-7; 10 bases agree with TRBD1. Looked up from germline, CDR1 is MGHRA and CDR2 is YSYEKL. Unmatched junction bases numbered 7, after V lost 4 bases and J lost 7 bases. This CDR3 region has 14 residues. The CDR3 spells CASSPDRGLLEQYF. The CDR3 nucleotides read TGCGCCAGCAGCCCCGACAGGGGGCTTTTAGAGCAGTACTTC.

The rearrangement joins TRBV7-9 to TRBJ2-7, with a tentative D call TRBD2 (6 bases). V lost 1 base and J 4 bases, leaving 11 bases between the germline ends. The CDR3 has 14 amino acids. Germline CDR1 SEHNR, CDR2 FQNEAQ (reference sequence). CDR3 loop: CASSLEGEVYEQYF. Here the CDR3 DNA reads TGTGCCAGCAGCTTAGAAGGGGAGGTGTACGAGCAGTACTTC. The entire variable domain, with the rest obtained from reference TRBV7-9 and TRBJ2-7, is as follows: DTGVSQNPRHKITKRGQNVTFRCDPISEHNRLYWYRQTLGQGPEFLTYFQNEAQLEKSRLLSDRFSAERPKGSFSTLEIQRTEQGDSAMYLCASSLEGEVYEQYFGPGTRLTVT.

The chain carries TRBV28 and TRBJ1-2; D is undetermined. The CDR3 is 13 amino acids. The germline V and J ends were trimmed by 3 bases and 0 bases, with 5 bases remaining between them. Per the germline V gene, CDR1 is MDHEN and CDR2 is SYDVKM. In nucleotides, the CDR3 is TGTGCCAGCAGTTTTCTTTCTAACTATGGCTACACCTTC. This translates into CASSFLSNYGYTF.

The chain joins TRBV7-9 to TRBJ1-1; D unclear. The germline V gene has CDR1 SEHNR and CDR2 FQNEAQ (reference sequence). The CDR3 has 15 amino acids. Trimming removed 5 bases at V and 6 bases at J, with 19 bases between. CDR3 region: CASSKIRGGVSEAFF. As DNA, the CDR3 is TGTGCCAGCAGCAAAATCCGTGGCGGGGTATCTGAAGCTTTCTTT.

This sequence joins TRBV30 and TRBJ2-4; perhaps TRBD1 as D (5 bases). This CDR3 comprises 11 residues. Germline V gene sequence: CDR1 GTSNPN, CDR2 SVGIG (reference sequence). The V and J ends lost 5 bases and 5 bases respectively, with 7 bases between them. CDR3 sequence: CAWSRENIQYF. DNA for the CDR3: TGTGCCTGGTCCAGGGAAAACATTCAGTACTTC.